One and the same sample provided the 2 T cell receptor beta chains below, sequenced in a study of cytomegalovirus exposure and HLA in healthy donors. Assay: immunoSEQ multiplex PCR; the TCRdb copy retains only in-frame clones and omits some. The table records about 98,000 clones, about 90% of them present only once. Input material: PBMCs. Receptor source: a man aged 18 to 29 in good health and CMV-seropositive.

This sequence joins TRBV7-3 and TRBJ2-2; TRBD1 aligns across 7 bases. This CDR3 comprises 14 residues. Germline V lookup: CDR1 SGHTA, CDR2 FQGTGA. J gave up 3 bases and V 3 bases, and 1 base lay outside the gene matches. The CDR3 region has the DNA TGTGCCAGCAGCTTGCAGGGGGACACCGGGGAGCTGTTTTTT. It specifies CASSLQGDTGELFF. Together with reference TRBV7-3 and TRBJ2-2, the CDR3 gives the full variable domain: GAGVSQTPSNKVTEKGKYVELRCDPISGHTALYWYRQSLGQGPEFLIYFQGTGAADDSGLPNDRFFAVRPEGSVSTLKIQRTERGDSAVYLCASSLQGDTGELFFGEGSRLTVL.

The rearrangement links TRBV5-1 to TRBJ2-7; tentative D call: TRBD1 (6 bases). V was shortened by 4 bases and J by 3 bases, with 14 bases between the two germline ends. Looked up from germline, CDR1 is SGHRS and CDR2 is YFSETQ. The CDR3 runs to 14 residues. CDR3 region: CASSGTGTIYEQYF. CDR3 in DNA: TGCGCCAGCAGCGGAACAGGGACAATCTACGAGCAGTACTTC.